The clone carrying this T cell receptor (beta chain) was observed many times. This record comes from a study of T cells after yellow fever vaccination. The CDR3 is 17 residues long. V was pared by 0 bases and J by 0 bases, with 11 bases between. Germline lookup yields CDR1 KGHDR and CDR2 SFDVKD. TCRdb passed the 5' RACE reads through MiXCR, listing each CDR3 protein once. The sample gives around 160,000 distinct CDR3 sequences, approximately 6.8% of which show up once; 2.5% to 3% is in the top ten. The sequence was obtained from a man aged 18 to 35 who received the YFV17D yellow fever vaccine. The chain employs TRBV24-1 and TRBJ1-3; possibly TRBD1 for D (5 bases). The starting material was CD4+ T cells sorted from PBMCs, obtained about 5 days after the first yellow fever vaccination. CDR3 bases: TGTGCCACCAGTGATTTGCCGGGACGCACCTCTGGAAACACCATATATTTT. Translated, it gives CATSDLPGRTSGNTIYF.